These 22 T cell receptor beta chains came from one sample sequenced in a study of blood T cell repertoires in COVID-19. Sequencing was performed with immunoSEQ multiplex PCR; in TCRdb, only in-frame clones are kept and a portion is missing. The data contain 250,000 to 350,000 clones, roughly 89% of them singletons. The sequencing input was peripheral blood. The receptors derive from a woman aged 40 to 49 who had recovered from COVID-19.

The CDR3 region is CASSLPQGATGELFF. As DNA, the CDR3 is TGTGCCAGCAGCCTCCCCCAGGGGGCGACCGGGGAGCTGTTTTTT. The chain links TRBV6-2 or TRBV6-3 to TRBJ2-2; 8 nucleotides line up with TRBD1. The V segment lost 6 bases and the J segment 5 bases; nucleotides outside the gene matches: 8. The CDR3 consists of 15 residues. CDR1 and CDR2 from the germline V gene are MNHEY and SVGEGT.

The V and J genes are TRBV7-9 and TRBJ1-2, with 8 bases fitting TRBD1. Germline CDR1 SEHNR, CDR2 FQNEAQ (reference sequence). V lost 3 bases to trimming and J lost 8 bases; unmatched junction nucleotides: 11. This CDR3 comprises 15 residues. CDR3 region: CASSFPTGDRGGYTF. The CDR3 region has the DNA TGTGCCAGCAGCTTCCCAACCGGAGACAGGGGCGGCTACACCTTC.

The chain's CDR3 is CASSRKPDAEAFF. Here the CDR3 DNA reads TGTGCCAGCAGTCGCAAACCAGATGCAGAAGCTTTCTTT. V gene TRBV27 combines with J gene TRBJ1-1; D remains ambiguous. This CDR3 is 13 amino acids long. Germline V gene data show CDR1 as MNHEY and CDR2 as SMNVEV (reference sequence). V dropped 5 bases and J dropped 8 bases, with 15 bases sitting between them.

The gene calls are TRBV5-6 and TRBJ2-3; the D gene is possibly TRBD2 (5 bases). The V end was cut by 2 bases, the J end by 9 bases, with 16 bases between. The germline V gene has CDR1 SGHDT and CDR2 YYEEEE. This CDR3 has 14 residues. The CDR3 region has the DNA TGTGCCAGCAGCTTTTCCGTCTCCCCGGGGACGCAGTATTTT. It yields the protein CASSFSVSPGTQYF.

This clone has just one count. This chain connects TRBV19 to TRBJ1-5; a weak D match, TRBD1 (6 bases). V was pared by 8 bases and J by 5 bases, with 13 bases between. Germline assignment: CDR1 LNHDA and CDR2 SQIVND (reference sequence). The CDR3 is made up of 13 amino acids. The CDR3, as DNA: TGTGCCAGTCTCGAGCCAGGGGATCAGCCCCAGCATTTT. The encoded protein is CASLEPGDQPQHF.

The chain joins TRBV5-1 to TRBJ1-1; 11 bases match TRBD1. Germline-derived CDR1 and CDR2 are SGHRS and YFSETQ. The V gene end was trimmed by 0 bases and the J gene end by 2 bases; junction bases not matched to a gene: 6. The CDR3 consists of 17 residues. The CDR3 region is CASSLVSGTGGNTEAFF. CDR3 bases: TGCGCCAGCAGCTTGGTATCCGGGACAGGGGGAAACACTGAAGCTTTCTTT.

The chain recombines TRBV6-5 with TRBJ1-1, with 10 nucleotides matching TRBD1. With 6 bases clipped from V and 4 bases from J, the junction kept 8 bases outside the gene matches. The V gene's germline CDR1 is MNHEY and CDR2 SVGAGI. The CDR3 is made up of 15 amino acids. In DNA, the CDR3 is TGTGCCAGCAGCGAGACAGGGGGCTGGGGCACTGAAGCTTTCTTT. Its translation is CASSETGGWGTEAFF.

The chain has TRBV3-1 (or the pseudogene TRBV3-2) and TRBJ1-1, with D possibly matching TRBD1 (5 bases). The CDR3 length is 15 residues. Germline V gene sequence: CDR1 LGHDT, CDR2 YNNKEL (reference sequence). V lost 4 bases to trimming and J lost 4 bases, with 16 bases between them. The CDR3 reads CASSRRLGEGTEAFF. The CDR3 DNA reads TGTGCCAGCAGCCGTCGTTTAGGGGAAGGCACTGAAGCTTTCTTT.

The chain couples TRBV7-9 to TRBJ1-1; D is unclear. The CDR3 spans 14 residues. Trimming stripped 0 bases from V and 5 bases from J, with 10 bases between. Germline-derived CDR1 and CDR2 are SEHNR and FQNEAQ (reference sequence). The CDR3 spells CASSLAEGRTEAFF. Here the CDR3 DNA reads TGTGCCAGCAGCTTAGCAGAAGGGAGGACTGAAGCTTTCTTT. Based on the CDR3 plus reference TRBV7-9 and TRBJ1-1, the full variable domain is DTGVSQNPRHKITKRGQNVTFRCDPISEHNRLYWYRQTLGQGPEFLTYFQNEAQLEKSRLLSDRFSAERPKGSFSTLEIQRTEQGDSAMYLCASSLAEGRTEAFFGQGTRLTVV.

V is TRBV5-4 and J is TRBJ1-1, with 9 bases identical to TRBD1. The trim removed 4 bases at V and 5 bases at J, leaving 6 bases unmatched. The V gene's germline CDR1 is SGHNT and CDR2 YYREEE (reference sequence). The CDR3 sequence is 14 residues long. This CDR3 reads CASSLRTGVTEAFF. The CDR3 coding sequence is TGTGCCAGCAGCCTGAGGACAGGGGTTACTGAAGCTTTCTTT.

This sequence joins TRBV7-2 and TRBJ2-3; the D is unclear. The V gene's germline CDR1 is SGHTA and CDR2 FQGNSA. Trimming left V 6 bases short and J 6 bases short, with 22 bases between. This CDR3 is 16 amino acids long. CDR3 in amino acids: CASRPNAQESVDTQYF. CDR3 DNA sequence: TGTGCCAGCAGACCCAATGCCCAGGAATCAGTGGATACGCAGTATTTT.

The chain combines TRBV19 with TRBJ2-3; 9 bases fit TRBD2. Germline loops: CDR1 LNHDA, CDR2 SQIVND (reference sequence). The CDR3 spans 15 residues. Trimming took 5 bases from V and 5 from J; bases not matched to a gene: 8. CDR3 coding DNA: TGTGCCAGTAGTCTACCGGCGGGAGGGGGAGATACGCAGTATTTT. It codes for CASSLPAGGGDTQYF.

The chain joins TRBV3-1 (or the pseudogene TRBV3-2) to TRBJ2-2; D may be TRBD2 (5 bases). The germline gives CDR1 LGHDT, CDR2 YNNKEL (reference sequence). Trimming stripped 0 bases from V and 2 bases from J, with 13 bases between. CDR3 size: 17 residues. The CDR3 DNA sequence: TGTGCCAGCAGCCAAGATTTTCGAGCGGCCAACACCGGGGAGCTGTTTTTT. It is translated as CASSQDFRAANTGELFF.

The chain joins TRBV7-9 to TRBJ2-7; tentatively, D is TRBD1 (6 bases). The V end lost 1 base, the J end lost 2 bases, and 9 bases lay between the germline ends. This CDR3 is built from 14 residues. CDR1 is SEHNR, CDR2 FQNEAQ, per germline (reference sequence). The CDR3 here is CASSLGEGAYEQYF. In nucleotides, the CDR3 is TGTGCCAGCAGCTTAGGTGAGGGGGCCTACGAGCAGTACTTC.

The genes are TRBV18 and TRBJ2-1, with 13 bases lining up with TRBD2. CDR3 size: 16 residues. CDR1 is KGHSH, CDR2 LQKENI, per germline. V was pared by 3 bases and J by 9 bases, with 8 bases of the junction left unmatched. This chain's CDR3 is CASSPGIGLAGVEQFF. Written as DNA, the CDR3 is TGTGCCAGCTCACCGGGGATTGGACTAGCGGGAGTTGAGCAGTTCTTC.

The chain couples TRBV11-1 to TRBJ2-5, with TRBD1 as a possible D gene (5 bases). Germline CDR1 and CDR2: SGHAT and FQDESV (reference sequence). The ends were cut back, 3 bases at V and 5 bases at J, with 10 bases in the middle. CDR3 size: 13 residues. The CDR3 loop reads CASSFAGKETQYF. In DNA, the CDR3 is TGTGCCAGCAGCTTTGCAGGGAAGGAGACCCAGTACTTC.

The J gene is TRBJ2-5, the V gene TRBV2; weak D call: TRBD1 (5 bases). The CDR3 is 16 residues long. Trimming pared 0 bases from V and 1 base from J, leaving 12 bases between. Germline V gene lookup returns CDR1 SNHLY and CDR2 FYNNEI. CDR3 sequence reads: CASSEAVWGSQETQYF. In DNA form, the CDR3 reads TGTGCCAGCAGTGAAGCGGTCTGGGGCTCCCAAGAGACCCAGTACTTC. The full variable domain, completed using reference TRBV2 and TRBJ2-5, is EPEVTQTPSHQVTQMGQEVILRCVPISNHLYFYWYRQILGQKVEFLVSFYNNEISEKSEIFDDQFSVERPDGSNFTLKIRSTKLEDSAMYFCASSEAVWGSQETQYFGPGTRLLVL.

This clone was detected only once. CDR3 coding DNA: TGTGCCAGCAGCTTGGCGGGGACTCCCAAGGAGCAGTTCTTC. This codes for CASSLAGTPKEQFF. This chain links TRBV5-4 with TRBJ2-1, with D perhaps TRBD2 (6 bases). V was clipped by 0 bases and J by 10 bases, with 14 bases between them. The CDR3 totals 14 residues. Per germline, CDR1 SGHNT and CDR2 YYREEE (reference sequence).

The gene calls are TRBV5-1 and TRBJ2-5; D is perhaps TRBD1 (5 bases). Germline V gene sequence: CDR1 SGHRS, CDR2 YFSETQ. This CDR3 is 13 amino acids long. Between the trimmed V and J ends, which lost 5 bases and 8 bases, there was a span of 16 bases. CDR3 DNA: TGCGCCAGCAGTTATGACAGCACATTAACCCAGTACTTC. This sequence encodes CASSYDSTLTQYF. Full variable domain (missing parts from reference TRBV5-1 and TRBJ2-5): KAGVTQTPRYLIKTRGQQVTLSCSPISGHRSVSWYQQTPGQGLQFLFEYFSETQRNKGNFPGRFSGRQFSNSRSEMNVSTLELGDSALYLCASSYDSTLTQYFGPGTRLLVL.

The gene calls are TRBV19 and TRBJ2-3; perhaps TRBD1 as D (6 bases). The CDR3 has 16 amino acids. CDR1 is LNHDA, CDR2 SQIVND, per germline (reference sequence). With 5 bases removed from V and 1 base from J, the gap between germline ends came to 16 bases. The CDR3 is CASSGALAGGTDTQYF. The CDR3 bases are TGTGCCAGTAGTGGCGCCCTGGCAGGGGGCACAGATACGCAGTATTTT. Complete variable domain (other parts from reference TRBV19 and TRBJ2-3): DGGITQSPKYLFRKEGQNVTLSCEQNLNHDAMYWYRQDPGQGLRLIYYSQIVNDFQKGDIAEGYSVSREKKESFPLTVTSAQKNPTAFYLCASSGALAGGTDTQYFGPGTRLTVL.

The chain employs TRBV27 and TRBJ1-1, with 7 bases that match TRBD1. J lost 1 base, V lost 6 bases, and 14 bases had no gene match. The CDR3 totals 17 residues. Germline CDR1 reads MNHEY; CDR2 reads SMNVEV (reference sequence). The CDR3 nucleotides are TGTGCCAGCAGCCGAACGATTCACAGGGGCCAGAACACTGAAGCTTTCTTT. Amino acid sequence: CASSRTIHRGQNTEAFF.

The rearrangement joins TRBV9 to TRBJ2-3; 7 nucleotides align to TRBD2. Germline V CDR1 and CDR2: SGDLS, YYNGEE. The CDR3 contains 15 residues. V shed 4 bases, J shed 0 bases, and the junction held 5 bases outside the gene matches. CDR3 coding DNA: TGTGCCAGCAGCCTCGAAGCGGGAAGCACAGATACGCAGTATTTT. It translates to CASSLEAGSTDTQYF.